This T cell receptor (beta chain) was found in a study of a mutant IDH1 vaccine in newly diagnosed glioma. Study at large: Patients under treatment included around 60% males and 37.5% females and had a mean age of approximately 40 years.

This sample's time point: week 11, during vaccination. Alongside topical imiquimod, each dose of vaccine comprised 300 ug of mutant IDH1 20-mer peptide. The CDR3 spans 15 residues. V lost 3 bases and J lost 1, with 8 bases in between. The V gene's germline CDR1 is SGHRS and CDR2 YFSETQ. Clones were read by immunoSEQ multiplex PCR, and TCRdb kept only the in-frame ones, dropping some. The table includes around 25,000 clones, about 78% detected once. This clone was picked up one time. Its matching antigen is unknown. The receptor was derived from a woman between 18 and 29 years old with glioma. The material was PBMCs, obtained from a glioma patient whose treatment included an IDH1 peptide vaccine. This chain joins TRBV5-1 and TRBJ2-6, with D perhaps matching TRBD1 (6 bases). In DNA form, the CDR3 reads TGCGCCAGCAGCTCACAGGGATCTGGGGCCAACGTCCTGACTTTC. Amino acids: CASSSQGSGANVLTF.